This TCR beta chain came from a study of blood T cell repertoires in COVID-19. The CDR3 runs 15 residues. Germline V gene data show CDR1 as LNHDA and CDR2 as SQIVND (reference sequence). The trim removed 2 bases at V and 3 bases at J, leaving 5 bases unmatched. TCRdb's table, derived via immunoSEQ multiplex PCR, lists solely in-frame clones and lacks some. The sample shows roughly 180,000 clones, about four fifths of them seen only once. The rearrangement uses TRBV19 and TRBJ2-3; TRBD2 agrees at 7 bases. The sequenced sample was peripheral blood. This TCR came from a woman aged 55-70 years with COVID-19, enrolled during active disease. The CDR3 bases are TGTGCCAGTAGTATACCGAGCGGGATGACAGATACGCAGTATTTT. Protein: CASSIPSGMTDTQYF.